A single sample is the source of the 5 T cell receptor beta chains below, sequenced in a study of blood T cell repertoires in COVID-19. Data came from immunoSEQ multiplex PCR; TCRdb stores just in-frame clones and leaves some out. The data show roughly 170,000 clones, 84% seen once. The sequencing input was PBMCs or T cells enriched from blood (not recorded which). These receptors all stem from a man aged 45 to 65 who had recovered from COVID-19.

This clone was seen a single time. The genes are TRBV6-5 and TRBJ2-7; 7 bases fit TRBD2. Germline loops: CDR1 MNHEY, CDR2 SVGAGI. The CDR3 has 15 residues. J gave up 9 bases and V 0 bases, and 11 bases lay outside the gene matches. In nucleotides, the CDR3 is TGTGCCAGCAGTTACTCGAAGGGCGGGGGAGTAGGGCAGTACTTC. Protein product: CASSYSKGGGVGQYF.

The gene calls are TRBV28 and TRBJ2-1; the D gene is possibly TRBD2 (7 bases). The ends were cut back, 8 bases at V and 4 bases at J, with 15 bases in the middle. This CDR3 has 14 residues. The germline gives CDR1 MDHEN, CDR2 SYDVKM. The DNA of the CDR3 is TGTGCCAGCCTCGGGGGGCTAAGGTACAATGAGCAGTTCTTC. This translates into CASLGGLRYNEQFF.

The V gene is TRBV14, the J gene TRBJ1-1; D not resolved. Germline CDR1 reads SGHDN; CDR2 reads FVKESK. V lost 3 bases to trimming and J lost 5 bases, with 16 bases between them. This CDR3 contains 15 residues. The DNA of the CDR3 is TGTGCCAGCAGCCAGTTACCGGCAGGTGTGACTGAAGCTTTCTTT. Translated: CASSQLPAGVTEAFF.

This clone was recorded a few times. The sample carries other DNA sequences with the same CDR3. Here the CDR3 reads CASSNGGSRGSLGSRPQHF. CDR3 DNA sequence: TGTGCCAGCAGCAACGGGGGGAGTAGGGGGTCGTTGGGATCAAGGCCCCAGCATTTT. The chain joins TRBV21-1 to TRBJ1-5. TRBV21-1 has pseudogene status. CDR3 length: 19 amino acids.

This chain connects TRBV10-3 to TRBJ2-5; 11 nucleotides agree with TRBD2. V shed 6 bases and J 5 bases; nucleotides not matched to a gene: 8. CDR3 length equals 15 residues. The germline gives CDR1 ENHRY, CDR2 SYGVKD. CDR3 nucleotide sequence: TGTGCCATCAGCCCCGTAGCGGGGGGGCCCGAGACCCAGTACTTC. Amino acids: CAISPVAGGPETQYF.